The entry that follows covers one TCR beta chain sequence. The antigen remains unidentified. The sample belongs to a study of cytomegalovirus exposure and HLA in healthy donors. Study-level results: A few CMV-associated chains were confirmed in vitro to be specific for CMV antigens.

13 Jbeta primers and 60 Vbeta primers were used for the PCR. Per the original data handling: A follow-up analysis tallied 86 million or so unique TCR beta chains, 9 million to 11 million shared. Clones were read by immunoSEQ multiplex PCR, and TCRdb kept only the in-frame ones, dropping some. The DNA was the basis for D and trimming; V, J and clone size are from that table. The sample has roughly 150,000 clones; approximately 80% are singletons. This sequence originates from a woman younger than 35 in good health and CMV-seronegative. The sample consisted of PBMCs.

The CDR3 spells CASSLIGDPYEQYF. CDR3 bases: TGTGCCAGCAGCTTAATCGGAGACCCCTACGAGCAGTACTTC. The chain carries TRBV5-5 and TRBJ2-7; D is unclear. The CDR3 is made up of 14 amino acids. From germline, CDR1 is SGHKS and CDR2 YYEKEE (reference sequence). The V and J ends lost 2 bases and 2 bases respectively, with 11 bases between them.